The 17 T cell receptor beta chains in this list originate from one sample, sequenced in a study of identifying expanded T cells in peripheral blood. Using immunoSEQ multiplex PCR, the repertoire was profiled, and TCRdb retains in-frame clones only, with some absent. This sample carries roughly 100,000 clones, about nine tenths of them seen once, and the ten largest clones take roughly 14%. The sequenced sample consisted of blood. The receptors originated from a person between 18 and 75 years old in good health.

The chain carries TRBV10-3 and TRBJ1-1, with D perhaps TRBD1 (6 bases). Germline-derived CDR1 and CDR2 are ENHRY and SYGVKD. The CDR3 spans 13 residues. The ends were cut back, 7 bases at V and 0 bases at J, with 9 bases in the middle. CDR3 sequence reads: CAITGQLNTEAFF. The CDR3 nucleotides read TGTGCCATCACCGGACAGTTGAACACTGAAGCTTTCTTT.

The chain joins TRBV6-1 to TRBJ1-5; 8 positions match TRBD1. The ends lost 2 bases at V and 8 bases at J; junction bases unmatched: 5. The germline V gene has CDR1 MNHNS and CDR2 SASEGT. The CDR3 loop spans 14 amino acids. CDR3 region: CASSELTGGEPQHF. The CDR3, as DNA: TGTGCCAGCAGTGAACTTACAGGGGGTGAGCCCCAGCATTTT.

CDR3 region: CASSQDLSTEAFF. CDR3 coding DNA: TGTGCCAGCAGTCAGGACCTTTCCACTGAAGCTTTCTTT. The rearrangement joins TRBV6-4 to TRBJ1-1; no reliable D call. The CDR3 runs 13 residues. CDR1 is MRHNA, CDR2 SNTAGT, per germline. Trimming removed 5 bases at V and 4 bases at J, with 11 bases between.

V gene TRBV11-2 combines with J gene TRBJ2-7; D is unresolved. V lost 5 bases and J 6 bases, leaving 8 bases between the germline ends. From germline, CDR1 is SGHAT and CDR2 FQNNGV. CDR3 length: 11 residues. The CDR3 here is CASSRRGEQYF. For the CDR3, the DNA is TGTGCCAGCAGCAGAAGAGGCGAGCAGTACTTC.

The chain employs TRBV5-1 and TRBJ2-6, with D perhaps assigned TRBD1 or TRBD2 (5 bases each). V shed 4 bases and J shed 0 bases, with 8 bases lying between them. From germline, CDR1 is SGHRS and CDR2 YFSETQ. The CDR3 loop spans 15 amino acids. CDR3 in amino acids: CASSTGASGANVLTF. The CDR3 nucleotides are TGCGCCAGCAGCACCGGGGCCTCTGGGGCCAACGTCCTGACTTTC.

V gene TRBV7-9 combines with J gene TRBJ1-2; D remains ambiguous. The CDR3 spans 13 residues. CDR1 is SEHNR, CDR2 FQNEAQ, per germline (reference sequence). Trimming removed 2 bases at V and 3 bases at J, with 7 bases between. The CDR3 sequence is CASSLTADYGYTF. The CDR3 DNA reads as TGTGCCAGCAGCTTAACCGCGGACTATGGCTACACCTTC.

The chain couples TRBV15 to TRBJ2-3, with TRBD2 identical over 14 bases. This CDR3 has 17 amino acids. Germline CDR1 is LNHNV and CDR2 is YYDKDF (reference sequence). Germline trimming cut 8 bases from V and 4 bases from J; bases unmatched to any gene: 11. The CDR3 nucleotides read TGTGCCACCGCTAATACAGGACTAGCGGGGGGCCCAGATACGCAGTATTTT. As protein: CATANTGLAGGPDTQYF.

V gene TRBV2 combines with J gene TRBJ2-3; perhaps D is TRBD1 or TRBD2 (5 bases each). The V end lost 0 bases, the J end lost 5 bases, and 9 bases lay between the germline ends. Germline assignment: CDR1 SNHLY and CDR2 FYNNEI. This CDR3 region has 14 residues. The CDR3 DNA reads TGTGCCAGCAGTGAAGCGGGGGAAGTAGATACGCAGTATTTT. Translating it yields CASSEAGEVDTQYF.

The chain has TRBV28 and TRBJ2-7; 8 positions match TRBD1. Germline values: CDR1 MDHEN, CDR2 SYDVKM. V dropped 3 bases and J dropped 5; count of bases not matched to a gene: 12. This CDR3 is built from 16 residues. The CDR3 protein is CASSLTGQGIGDEQYF. The CDR3 DNA is TGTGCCAGCAGTTTGACCGGACAGGGCATTGGAGACGAGCAGTACTTC. Supplemented by reference TRBV28 and TRBJ2-7, the full variable domain reads DVKVTQSSRYLVKRTGEKVFLECVQDMDHENMFWYRQDPGLGLRLIYFSYDVKMKEKGDIPEGYSVSREKKERFSLILESASTNQTSMYLCASSLTGQGIGDEQYFGPGTRLTVT.

The J gene is TRBJ2-7, the V gene TRBV7-8; 13 bases fit TRBD2. Germline V gene data show CDR1 as SGHVS and CDR2 as FQNEAQ. This CDR3 region has 17 residues. The J segment lost 2 bases and the V segment lost 1 base, leaving 5 bases of the junction unmatched. The CDR3 coding sequence is TGTGCCAGCAGCTTAGGGGGACTAGCGGGAAGGACCTACGAGCAGTACTTC. It codes for CASSLGGLAGRTYEQYF.

The genes are TRBV7-6 and TRBJ2-5, with unresolved D. This CDR3 is built from 14 residues. Germline V gene data show CDR1 as SGHVS and CDR2 as FNYEAQ. Trimming cost V 1 base and J 2 bases, with 8 bases left between them. The CDR3 bases are TGTGCCAGCAGCTTAGTTTTACAGCAAGAGACCCAGTACTTC. Translated, it gives CASSLVLQQETQYF.

The V gene is TRBV15, the J gene TRBJ2-5; tentatively, D is TRBD2 (7 bases). Between the trimmed V and J ends, which lost 3 bases and 5 bases, there was a span of 19 bases. The germline V gene has CDR1 LNHNV and CDR2 YYDKDF (reference sequence). The CDR3 has 16 residues. CDR3 protein: CATSSPDRGRGETQYF. The CDR3 nucleotides read TGTGCCACCAGCAGCCCCGATCGAGGGAGGGGGGAGACCCAGTACTTC.

This clone was observed once. The rearrangement joins TRBV6-5 to TRBJ2-3, with 12 bases lining up with TRBD2. The CDR3 contains 16 residues. CDR1 and CDR2 from the germline V gene are MNHEY and SVGAGI. V lost 4 bases, J lost 5 bases, and 7 bases stayed unmatched. As DNA, the CDR3 is TGTGCCAGCAGTTCGAGGACTAGCGGGGCGGGAGATACGCAGTATTTT. Protein sequence: CASSSRTSGAGDTQYF.

This clone was detected a few times. The chain combines TRBV6-5 with TRBJ1-5; TRBD1 is a possible D gene (5 bases). Trimming left V 0 bases short and J 6 bases short, with 9 bases between. CDR1 MNHEY and CDR2 SVGAGI come from the germline V gene. CDR3 length: 14 residues. As DNA, the CDR3 is TGTGCCAGCAGTTACTCGGAGGGGTCTCAGCCCCAGCATTTT. Its translation is CASSYSEGSQPQHF.

J is TRBJ2-3 and V is TRBV4-1, with TRBD2 matching over 9 bases. Germline-derived CDR1 and CDR2 are MGHRA and YSYEKL. With 0 bases clipped from V and 3 bases from J, the junction kept 13 bases outside the gene matches. The length of the CDR3 is 19 residues. The CDR3 spells CASSQDPELAGLGTDTQYF. Here the CDR3 DNA reads TGCGCCAGCAGCCAAGATCCCGAACTAGCGGGCCTAGGGACAGATACGCAGTATTTT.

This clone was observed a handful of times. The CDR3 loop is CASSQRAGDHQPQHF. CDR3 nucleotide sequence: TGTGCCAGCAGCCAGAGGGCTGGGGACCATCAGCCCCAGCATTTT. The chain employs TRBV4-2 and TRBJ1-5; possible D gene TRBD1, 5 bases. With 3 bases removed from V and 5 bases from J, the gap between germline ends came to 14 bases. Per germline, CDR1 LGHNA and CDR2 YNFKEQ. This CDR3 spans 15 amino acids.

This chain joins TRBV10-1 and TRBJ1-1, with D perhaps matching TRBD1 (5 bases). The CDR3 has 14 amino acids. V was trimmed by 6 bases and J by 1 base, leaving 12 bases between them. Germline V gene data show CDR1 as WNHNN and CDR2 as SYGVQD (reference sequence). The CDR3, as DNA: TGCGCCAGCAGAGACAGTACTCCGAACACTGAAGCTTTCTTT. Residues: CASRDSTPNTEAFF.